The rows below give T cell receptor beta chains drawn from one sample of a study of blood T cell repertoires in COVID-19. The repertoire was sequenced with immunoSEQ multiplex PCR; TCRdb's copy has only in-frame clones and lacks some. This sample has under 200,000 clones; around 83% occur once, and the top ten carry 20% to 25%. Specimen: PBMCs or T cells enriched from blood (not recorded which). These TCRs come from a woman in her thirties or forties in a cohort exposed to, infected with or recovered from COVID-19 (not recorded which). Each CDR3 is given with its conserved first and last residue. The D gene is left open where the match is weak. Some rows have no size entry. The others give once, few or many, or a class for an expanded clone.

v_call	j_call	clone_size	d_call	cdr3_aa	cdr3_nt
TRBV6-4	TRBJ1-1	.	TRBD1	CASSPRTGGTEAFF	TGTGCCAGCAGTCCCCGGACAGGGGGGACTGAAGCTTTCTTT
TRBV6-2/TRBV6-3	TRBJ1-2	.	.	CASSSHRTGPTYGYTF	TGTGCCAGCAGTTCCCATCGAACAGGCCCCACCTATGGCTACACCTTC
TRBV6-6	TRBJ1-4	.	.	CASSPQGPFNEKLFF	TGTGCCAGCAGTCCCCAGGGCCCCTTTAATGAAAAACTGTTTTTT
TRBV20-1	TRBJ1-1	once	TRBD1	CSASRTGEAFF	TGCAGTGCTAGCCGGACAGGGGAAGCTTTCTTT
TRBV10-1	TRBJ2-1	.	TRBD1	CATQRTGEFHNEQFF	TGCGCCACTCAACGGACAGGGGAATTCCACAATGAGCAGTTCTTC
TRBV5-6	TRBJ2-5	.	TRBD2	CASSLLAGETQYF	TGTGCCAGCAGCTTATTAGCGGGCGAGACCCAGTACTTC
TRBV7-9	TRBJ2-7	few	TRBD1	CASSFPRTGGKAYEQYF	TGTGCCAGCAGCTTTCCTAGGACAGGGGGTAAAGCCTACGAGCAGTACTTC
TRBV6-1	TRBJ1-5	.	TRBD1	CASSETGERTRNQPQHF	TGTGCCAGCAGTGAGACAGGGGAACGGACCCGCAATCAGCCCCAGCATTTT
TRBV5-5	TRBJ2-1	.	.	CASSTSVGSGFF	TGTGCCAGCAGCACTTCGGTCGGGTCCGGGTTCTTC
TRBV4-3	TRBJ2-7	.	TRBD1	CASSRGQGPTYEQYF	TGCGCCAGCAGCCGCGGACAGGGACCCACCTACGAGCAGTACTTC
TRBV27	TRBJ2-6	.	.	CASSFVFSGANVLTF	TGTGCCAGCAGTTTCGTATTCTCTGGGGCCAACGTCCTGACTTTC
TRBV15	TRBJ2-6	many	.	CATSREGGSGANVLTF	TGTGCCACCAGCAGAGAAGGGGGCTCTGGGGCCAACGTCCTGACTTTC
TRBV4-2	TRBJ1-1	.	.	CASSQRQGYFVAEAFF	TGTGCCAGCAGCCAACGGCAGGGGTACTTCGTGGCTGAAGCTTTCTTT
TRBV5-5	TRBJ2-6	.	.	CASRLKSGANVLTF	TGTGCCAGCCGCCTAAAGTCTGGGGCCAACGTCCTGACTTTC
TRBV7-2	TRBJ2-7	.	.	CASSPYGRDGSEQYF	TGTGCCAGCAGCCCCTATGGGCGGGACGGGAGCGAGCAGTACTTC
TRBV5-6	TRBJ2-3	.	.	CASSFGQGTDTQYF	TGTGCCAGCAGCTTCGGCCAGGGCACAGATACGCAGTATTTT
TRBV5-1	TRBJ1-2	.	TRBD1	CASSLARGQGYGYTF	TGCGCCAGCAGCTTGGCCCGGGGACAGGGTTATGGCTACACCTTC
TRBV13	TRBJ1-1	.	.	CASSPKVGERVNTEAFF	TGTGCCAGCAGCCCTAAGGTAGGGGAGCGGGTGAACACTGAAGCTTTCTTT
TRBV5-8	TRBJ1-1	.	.	CASSLDRPYTEAFF	TGTGCCAGCAGCCTGGACAGACCCTACACTGAAGCTTTCTTT
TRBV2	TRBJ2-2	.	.	CASSNYPRGTGELFF	TGTGCCAGCAGTAATTACCCGCGGGGCACCGGGGAGCTGTTTTTT
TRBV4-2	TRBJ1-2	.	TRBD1	CASSHTRTGAYGYTF	TGTGCCAGCAGCCACACCAGGACAGGGGCCTATGGCTACACCTTC
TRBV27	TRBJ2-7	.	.	CASSFRPTVTYEQYF	TGTGCCAGCAGTTTCCGACCGACAGTGACCTACGAGCAGTACTTC
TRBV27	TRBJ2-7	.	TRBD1	CASSYGTGYEQYF	TGTGCCAGCAGTTACGGGACAGGTTACGAGCAGTACTTC
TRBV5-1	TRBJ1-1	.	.	CASSFRDMNTEAFF	TGCGCCAGCAGCTTTCGGGACATGAACACTGAAGCTTTCTTT
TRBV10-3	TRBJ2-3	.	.	CAISRTGAEVTDTQYF	TGTGCCATCAGTCGTACGGGTGCGGAGGTAACAGATACGCAGTATTTT
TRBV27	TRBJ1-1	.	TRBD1	CASSFGPGQGGDTEAFF	TGTGCCAGCAGTTTCGGCCCGGGACAGGGGGGCGACACTGAAGCTTTCTTT
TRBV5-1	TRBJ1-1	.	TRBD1	CAIRTRQGDEAFF	TGCGCCATCAGGACCCGACAGGGCGATGAAGCTTTCTTT
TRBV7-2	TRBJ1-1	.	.	CASSPPPLNTEAFF	TGTGCCAGCAGCCCTCCCCCCCTGAACACTGAAGCTTTCTTT
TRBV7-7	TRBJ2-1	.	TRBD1	CASRPTDRGGHNEQFF	TGTGCCAGCAGACCTACTGACAGGGGGGGTCACAATGAGCAGTTCTTC
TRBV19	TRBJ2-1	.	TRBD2	CASSPAGAGGSDEQFF	TGTGCCAGTAGTCCAGCCGGGGCGGGAGGGTCGGATGAGCAGTTCTTC
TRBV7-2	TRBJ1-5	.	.	CASSPSPYSNQPQHF	TGTGCCAGCAGCCCCTCCCCTTATAGCAATCAGCCCCAGCATTTT
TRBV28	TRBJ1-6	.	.	CASRSLESRYNSPLHF	TGTGCCAGCAGATCGTTAGAGAGCCGCTATAATTCACCCCTCCACTTT
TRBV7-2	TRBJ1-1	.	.	CASSLAHGTGQNTEAFF	TGTGCCAGCAGCTTAGCGCATGGAACAGGGCAAAACACTGAAGCTTTCTTT
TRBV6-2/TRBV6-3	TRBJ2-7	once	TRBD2	CASTPREGVSSYEQYF	TGTGCCAGCACCCCCCGGGAGGGAGTAAGCTCCTACGAGCAGTACTTC
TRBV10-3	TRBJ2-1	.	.	CAISSGPSSYNEQFF	TGTGCCATCAGTAGCGGGCCTAGCTCCTACAATGAGCAGTTCTTC
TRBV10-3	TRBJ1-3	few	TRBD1	CAISELEGASGNTIYF	TGTGCCATCAGTGAGCTGGAGGGGGCATCTGGAAACACCATATATTTT
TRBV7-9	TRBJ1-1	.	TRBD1	CASSFTGGGTEAFF	TGTGCCAGCAGCTTCACAGGGGGAGGAACTGAAGCTTTCTTT
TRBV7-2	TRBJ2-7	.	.	CASSLGQESYEQYF	TGTGCCAGCAGCTTAGGACAGGAGTCCTACGAGCAGTACTTC
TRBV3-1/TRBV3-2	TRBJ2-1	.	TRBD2	CASSALPGLAGGRDNEQFF	TGTGCCAGCAGCGCCCTACCGGGACTAGCGGGAGGGCGGGACAATGAGCAGTTCTTC
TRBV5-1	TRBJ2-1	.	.	CASSLDLLGGGQFF	TGCGCCAGCAGCTTGGATCTCCTCGGGGGAGGGCAGTTCTTC
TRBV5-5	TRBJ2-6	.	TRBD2	CACCLGRGTGANVLTF	TGTGCCTGCTGCTTGGGGAGGGGAACCGGGGCCAACGTCCTGACTTTC
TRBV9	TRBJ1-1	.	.	CASSFRQNTEAFF	TGTGCCAGCAGCTTCCGACAGAACACTGAAGCTTTCTTT
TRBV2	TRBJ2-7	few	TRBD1	CASRGDSSYEQYF	TGTGCCAGCAGGGGGGACAGCTCCTACGAGCAGTACTTC
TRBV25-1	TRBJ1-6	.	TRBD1	CASTQWTGTNSPLHF	TGTGCCAGCACCCAATGGACAGGGACTAATTCACCCCTCCACTTT
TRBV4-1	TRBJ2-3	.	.	CASSHLGEGSPKDTQYF	TGCGCCAGCAGCCACCTAGGTGAAGGTAGTCCGAAAGATACGCAGTATTTT
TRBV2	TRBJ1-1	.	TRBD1	CASSLRDRNTEAFF	TGTGCCAGCAGTTTAAGGGACAGGAACACTGAAGCTTTCTTT
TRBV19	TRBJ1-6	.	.	CASSIGQLDSPLHF	TGTGCCAGTAGTATCGGACAGTTAGATTCACCCCTCCACTTT
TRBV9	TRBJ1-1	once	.	CASSDGGGVTEAFF	TGTGCCAGCAGCGACGGAGGAGGGGTCACTGAAGCTTTCTTT
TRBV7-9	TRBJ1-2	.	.	CASSSPSIGDGYTF	TGTGCCAGCAGCTCCCCGTCTATTGGTGATGGCTACACCTTC
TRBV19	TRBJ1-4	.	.	CASSNTEKLFF	TGTGCCAGTAGTAACACTGAAAAACTGTTTTTT
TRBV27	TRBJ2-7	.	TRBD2	CASSPVRTGGGEQYF	TGTGCCAGCAGTCCCGTCCGGACGGGGGGAGGCGAGCAGTACTTC
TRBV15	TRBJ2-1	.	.	CATSKRDFSSYNEQFF	TGTGCCACCAGCAAAAGGGACTTCAGCTCCTACAATGAGCAGTTCTTC
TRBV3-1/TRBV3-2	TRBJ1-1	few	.	CASSRKSGNTEAFF	TGTGCCAGCAGCCGGAAATCGGGAAACACTGAAGCTTTCTTT
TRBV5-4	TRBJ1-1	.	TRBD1	CASSPTGHTEAFF	TGTGCCAGCAGCCCGACAGGGCATACTGAAGCTTTCTTT
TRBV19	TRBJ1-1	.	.	CASSIGERAEAFF	TGTGCCAGTAGTATAGGAGAGAGGGCCGAAGCTTTCTTT
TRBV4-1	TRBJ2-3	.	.	CASSQEGLPSTDTQYF	TGCGCCAGCAGCCAAGAAGGACTGCCGAGCACAGATACGCAGTATTTT
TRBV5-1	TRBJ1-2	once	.	CASSLEGAGYTF	TGCGCCAGCAGCTTGGAAGGGGCTGGCTACACCTTC